This passage covers 28 T cell receptor beta chains from one sample sequenced in a study of blood T cells in healthy people across ages. A second PCR of 7 to 11 cycles used a sample-barcoded 5' primer and a J-beta primer mix. TCRdb fed the 5' RACE reads into MiXCR, producing one record per CDR3 protein. Of around 900,000 distinct CDR3 sequences in the sample, under 30% were seen once. The sequencing input was blood. These receptors originate from a woman older than 75 in good health.

This clonotype was seen repeatedly, ten times or more. This chain joins TRBV3-1 and TRBJ2-5; either TRBD1 or TRBD2 may supply D (5 bases each). The CDR3 covers 13 residues. Trimming took off 2 bases at V and 5 bases at J, with 9 bases between the two ends. Per germline, CDR1 LGHDT and CDR2 YNNKEL (reference sequence). The CDR3 loop reads CASSQQGEETQYF. CDR3 nucleotide sequence: TGTGCCAGCAGCCAACAGGGAGAGGAGACCCAGTACTTC.

The CDR3 DNA is TGTGCCAGCAGCCACTCCGGGACAGCTTCCGGCTACACCTTC. The encoded protein is CASSHSGTASGYTF. The chain has TRBV7-9 and TRBJ1-2, with 7 bases that match TRBD1. V lost 5 bases and J lost 8; bases outside the gene matches: 11. Germline-derived CDR1 and CDR2 are SEHNR and FQNEAQ (reference sequence). CDR3 size: 14 residues.

The chain recombines TRBV3-1 with TRBJ1-1; D not resolved. With 0 bases removed from V and 9 bases from J, the gap between germline ends came to 11 bases. Per germline, CDR1 LGHDT and CDR2 YNNKEL (reference sequence). The CDR3 covers 13 residues. In DNA, the CDR3 is TGTGCCAGCAGCCAAGATTTGGCCAGCAAAGCTTTCTTT. Translated, it gives CASSQDLASKAFF.

This clonotype was found a few times. The chain links TRBV6-2 or TRBV6-3 to TRBJ2-1; D possibly matches TRBD1 or TRBD2 (6 bases each). TRBJ2-7 explains the end of the DNA better; the J call may be wrong. CDR1 MNHEY and CDR2 SVGEGT come from the germline V gene. The CDR3 runs to 15 residues. CDR3 amino acids: CASRDEGGLYNEQYF. The CDR3 DNA is TGTGCCAGCAGGGACGAGGGGGGCCTCTACAATGAGCAGTACTTC.

Only a few counts were recorded for this clonotype. The V call is TRBV5-1, the J call TRBJ2-1; no clear D. There are 15 residues in the CDR3. The ends were cut back, 0 bases at V and 5 bases at J, with 12 bases in the middle. Per germline, CDR1 SGHRS and CDR2 YFSETQ. The CDR3 reads CASSLALSTNNEQFF. The CDR3 region has the DNA TGCGCCAGCAGCTTGGCCCTGAGTACGAACAATGAGCAGTTCTTC.

This clonotype was seen more than once but under ten times. Relative to the germline gene, one junction end is altered; a read error may explain this. This sequence joins TRBV20-1 and TRBJ2-1; D is possibly TRBD1 (6 bases). CDR3 length: 17 residues. Germline lookup yields CDR1 DFQATT and CDR2 SNEGSKA (reference sequence). The CDR3 is CSVRGTGMGGSYNEQFF. The CDR3 DNA is TGCAGTGTTAGAGGCACAGGGATGGGCGGTTCCTACAATGAGCAGTTCTTC.

This clonotype was counted ten times or more. The CDR3 protein is CATGTRKFF. CDR3 sequence (DNA): TGTGCCACCGGGACTAGGAAGTTCTTC. The gene calls are TRBV2 and TRBJ2-1; 8 positions agree with TRBD2. The CDR3 covers 9 residues. Germline CDR1 SNHLY, CDR2 FYNNEI. With V trimmed by 10 bases and J by 14 bases, 4 bases remained unmatched.

The chain joins TRBV5-6 to TRBJ2-5; 7 bases are shared with TRBD2. The CDR3 loop spans 16 amino acids. Trimming took 4 bases from V and 3 from J; bases not matched to a gene: 12. From germline, CDR1 is SGHDT and CDR2 YYEEEE. For the CDR3, the DNA is TGTGCCAGCAGCCAGTCGCTCCGGGACTATAAAGAGACCCAGTACTTC. Translation gives CASSQSLRDYKETQYF. The full variable domain, with the rest looked up from reference TRBV5-6 and TRBJ2-5, is DAGVTQSPTHLIKTRGQQVTLRCSPKSGHDTVSWYQQALGQGPQFIFQYYEEEERQRGNFPDRFSGHQFPNYSSELNVNALLLGDSALYLCASSQSLRDYKETQYFGPGTRLLVL.

This clonotype showed up just a few times. The chain couples TRBV15 to TRBJ1-5; 9 nucleotides line up with TRBD1. The CDR3 covers 18 residues. V gave up 1 base and J gave up 2 bases; unmatched junction bases: 9. Germline V gene data show CDR1 as LNHNV and CDR2 as YYDKDF (reference sequence). In DNA, the CDR3 is TGTGCCACCAGCAGAGTATTAGGACAGGGGAGGGGCAATCAGCCCCAGCATTTT. It is translated as CATSRVLGQGRGNQPQHF.

This clonotype was seen repeatedly, ten times or more. This sequence joins TRBV10-3 and TRBJ2-5, with 12 nucleotides matching TRBD2. Per germline, CDR1 ENHRY and CDR2 SYGVKD. There are 15 residues in the CDR3. After removal of 3 bases from V and 4 bases from J, the junction contained 3 bases not matched to a gene. CDR3 protein: CAISDAGLAGETQYF. CDR3 nucleotide sequence: TGTGCCATCAGTGACGCGGGACTAGCGGGAGAGACCCAGTACTTC.

This clonotype was seen a handful of times. This CDR3 is CASSPRTGKNSPLHF. The CDR3 DNA sequence: TGTGCCAGCAGCCCCAGGACAGGGAAAAATTCACCCCTCCACTTT. The chain is built from TRBV5-6 and TRBJ1-6; 8 nucleotides align to TRBD1. The V gene's germline CDR1 is SGHDT and CDR2 YYEEEE. Trimming at V came to 4 bases and at J to 7 bases, leaving 7 bases not matched to a gene. This CDR3 spans 15 amino acids.

This sequence joins TRBV20-1 and TRBJ2-2, with 7 bases identical to TRBD2. The CDR3 has 16 amino acids. V dropped 0 bases and J dropped 3; count of bases not matched to a gene: 7. Germline assignment: CDR1 DFQATT and CDR2 SNEGSKA (reference sequence). The CDR3 nucleotides read TGCAGTGCTAGAGATCCTTGTGCGGGGGACACCGGGGAGCTGTTTTTT. This codes for CSARDPCAGDTGELFF.

This clonotype was observed many times. The chain uses TRBV12-3 or TRBV12-4 and TRBJ2-7; 9 bases fit TRBD1. The CDR3 consists of 17 residues. The V and J ends lost 6 bases and 0 bases, in that order; junction bases with no gene match: 12. This CDR3 is CASSYSTGTGSSYEQYF. The DNA for the CDR3 is TGTGCCAGCAGCTACTCCACCGGGACAGGGAGCTCCTACGAGCAGTACTTC.

This clonotype was observed at least ten times. The J gene is TRBJ2-3, the V gene TRBV7-9, with D tentatively TRBD1 (6 bases). Germline CDR1 is SEHNR and CDR2 is FQNEAQ (reference sequence). CDR3 length: 12 residues. Trimming removed 7 bases from V and 8 bases from J, with 13 bases in between. This CDR3 is CASTRQDITQYF. CDR3 sequence (DNA): TGTGCCAGCACCCGACAGGATATTACGCAGTATTTT.

The chain couples TRBV3-1 to TRBJ1-2; D unclear. Per germline, CDR1 LGHDT and CDR2 YNNKEL (reference sequence). The CDR3 runs 13 residues. Trimming cost V 2 bases and J 8 bases, with 12 bases left between them. The CDR3 protein is CASSQHLRQGYTF. The CDR3 DNA reads TGTGCCAGCAGCCAACATCTACGGCAGGGCTACACCTTC.

Notes on this clonotype: A much larger clone sits a single nucleotide away, making a read error possible. The CDR3 spells CSTTGPYEQYF. CDR3 DNA sequence: TGCAGTACCACCGGGCCCTACGAGCAGTACTTC. The chain carries TRBV20-1 and TRBJ2-7; D is ambiguous. Germline lookup yields CDR1 DFQATT and CDR2 SNEGSKA (reference sequence). The CDR3 is 11 residues long. V dropped 8 bases and J dropped 2 bases, with 10 bases sitting between them.

This clonotype was observed at least ten times. The rearrangement joins TRBV5-1 to TRBJ2-1; D gene uncertain. The germline V gene has CDR1 SGHRS and CDR2 YFSETQ. Trimming took 3 bases from V and 0 from J, leaving 10 bases between them. CDR3 length: 15 residues. The CDR3 region has the DNA TGCGCCAGCAGCTACATGCTTGGCTCCTACAATGAGCAGTTCTTC. This codes for CASSYMLGSYNEQFF.

This clonotype was seen a handful of times. The chain joins TRBV20-1 to TRBJ1-1, with 11 bases that match TRBD1. The CDR3 contains 16 residues. V was pared by 3 bases and J by 5 bases, with 11 bases of the junction left unmatched. Germline values: CDR1 DFQATT, CDR2 SNEGSKA (reference sequence). The CDR3 protein is CSASRGQGDERTEAFF. Here the CDR3 DNA reads TGCAGTGCTAGTCGGGGACAGGGGGATGAGAGGACTGAAGCTTTCTTT.

With regard to this clonotype: A much larger clone lies a single base off, so this may be a read error. This CDR3 is CSVGQGVAKSIQYF. The CDR3, as DNA: TGCAGCGTTGGACAGGGGGTGGCCAAAAGCATTCAGTACTTC. The chain carries TRBV29-1 and TRBJ2-4; TRBD1 matches at 9 bases. This CDR3 has 14 amino acids. Germline V gene data show CDR1 as SQVTM and CDR2 as ANQGSEA.

V is TRBV11-3 and J is TRBJ2-1; no firm D call. The CDR3 is made up of 16 amino acids. CDR1 is SGHNT, CDR2 YENEEA, per germline. Trimming shortened V by 1 base and J by 7 bases, and 17 bases separated the two germline ends. CDR3 loop: CASSLAVVTSRNEQFF. The CDR3 DNA follows: TGTGCCAGCAGCTTAGCGGTGGTAACCAGTCGAAATGAGCAGTTCTTC.

This clonotype was counted ten times or more. This sequence joins TRBV27 and TRBJ2-3; 7 nucleotides agree with TRBD1. The CDR3 runs to 16 residues. The V and J ends lost 5 bases and 0 bases, in that order; junction bases with no gene match: 8. CDR1 is MNHEY, CDR2 SMNVEV, per germline (reference sequence). This chain's CDR3 is CASSENRGISTDTQYF. The DNA for the CDR3 is TGTGCCAGCAGTGAGAACAGGGGAATAAGCACAGATACGCAGTATTTT.

This clonotype showed up just a few times. This rearrangement joins TRBV5-6 to TRBJ1-6, with a tentative D call TRBD1 (5 bases). Germline V CDR1 and CDR2: SGHDT, YYEEEE. This CDR3 has 14 residues. Trimming removed 4 bases at V and 6 bases at J, with 11 bases between. In DNA form, the CDR3 reads TGTGCCAGCAGCCTCCGGGGCCCTAATTCACCCCTCCACTTT. It codes for CASSLRGPNSPLHF.

In this sample, this clonotype turned up once. Possible read error: a much larger clone is one base away. The CDR3 bases are TGTGCCGGCAGCTTAGCATTTGTCTACGAGCAGTACTTC. Encoded protein: CAGSLAFVYEQYF. This chain connects TRBV7-2 to TRBJ2-7; D remains ambiguous. The germline gives CDR1 SGHTA, CDR2 FQGNSA. The CDR3 spans 13 residues.

This clonotype was picked up many times. The V gene is TRBV12-5, the J gene TRBJ2-5, with a possible D match to TRBD2 (5 bases). Germline CDR1 LGHNT, CDR2 FRNRAP. V lost 6 bases to trimming and J lost 5 bases, with 7 bases between them. This CDR3 has 11 amino acids. The CDR3 nucleotides read TGTGCTAGTGGGACGGGGGAGACCCAGTACTTC. Translating it yields CASGTGETQYF.

This clonotype was detected a few times. A much larger clone is a single base away; this may be a read error. The gene calls are TRBV6-2 or TRBV6-3 and TRBJ2-7; D is perhaps TRBD1 or TRBD2 (5 bases each). The CDR3 consists of 14 residues. Trimming took 6 bases from V and 1 from J, leaving 13 bases between them. Germline V gene data show CDR1 as MNHEY and CDR2 as SVGEGT. The CDR3 loop is CASSWDGPSYEQYF. CDR3 in DNA: TGTGCCAGCAGCTGGGACGGACCATCCTACGAGCAGTACTTC.

A note on this clonotype: A much bigger clone sits one base away, suggesting this may be a read error. The rearrangement joins TRBV27 to TRBJ2-5; 12 positions agree with TRBD2. Germline CDR1 and CDR2: MNHEY and SMNVEV (reference sequence). The junction had 9 bases not matched to a gene; V was cut back by 5 bases and J by 11 bases. CDR3 length equals 14 residues. The CDR3 sequence: CASSKPGLAGEQYF. The CDR3 coding sequence is TGTGCCAGCAGTAAACCGGGACTAGCGGGTGAGCAGTACTTC.

This clonotype was detected many times. The rearrangement uses TRBV10-3 and TRBJ1-1, with 8 nucleotides matching TRBD1. The J segment lost 4 bases and the V segment lost 4 bases, leaving 5 bases of the junction unmatched. The length of the CDR3 is 14 residues. Germline CDR1 ENHRY, CDR2 SYGVKD. CDR3 in DNA: TGTGCCATCAGTGCCGAACAGGGGGTCACTGAAGCTTTCTTT. Translation: CAISAEQGVTEAFF.

Of note for this clonotype: A much larger clonotype is one base distant, so this may be a read error. The chain is built from TRBV18 and TRBJ2-3; 8 nucleotides match TRBD1. V lost 1 base to trimming and J lost 1 base; unmatched junction nucleotides: 22. This CDR3 is built from 22 residues. Germline loops: CDR1 KGHSH, CDR2 LQKENI. This CDR3 reads CASSPRWARTGTVVEGTDTQYF. In nucleotides, the CDR3 is TGTGCCAGCTCACCACGCTGGGCAAGGACAGGGACGGTAGTAGAAGGCACAGATACGCAGTATTTT.